The 10 T cell receptor beta chains in this list originate from one sample, sequenced in a study of blood T cell repertoires in COVID-19. The protocol was immunoSEQ multiplex PCR, while the TCRdb copy is restricted to in-frame clones and leaves out a portion. This table has almost 350,000 clones, about nine tenths appearing once. Sequenced: PBMCs or T cells enriched from blood (not recorded which). All receptors come from a woman in her thirties who had been exposed to COVID-19.

V usage is TRBV20-1 and J usage is TRBJ1-2, with D perhaps TRBD1 (6 bases). V lost 3 bases, J lost 5 bases, and 10 bases lay in between. Looked up from germline, CDR1 is DFQATT and CDR2 is SNEGSKA (reference sequence). The length of the CDR3 is 12 residues. As DNA, the CDR3 is TGCAGTGCTAGTAGGGGGTGGTATGGCTACACCTTC. Its translation: CSASRGWYGYTF.

The rearrangement uses TRBV3-1 (or the pseudogene TRBV3-2) and TRBJ2-1; 7 nucleotides line up with TRBD2. Germline V CDR1 and CDR2: LGHDT, YNNKEL (reference sequence). V trimming: 4 bases; J trimming: 0 bases; junction bases outside the gene matches: 3. The CDR3 sequence is 15 residues long. CDR3 DNA sequence: TGTGCCAGCAGCCTAGCGGGTAGCTCCTACAATGAGCAGTTCTTC. Its translation is CASSLAGSSYNEQFF.

V usage is TRBV5-1 and J usage is TRBJ2-2; D uncertain. Germline V CDR1 and CDR2: SGHRS, YFSETQ. V dropped 0 bases and J dropped 4 bases, with 10 bases sitting between them. The CDR3 has 15 residues. The CDR3 reads CASSLGATRTGELFF. CDR3 coding DNA: TGCGCCAGCAGCTTGGGGGCTACTCGCACCGGGGAGCTGTTTTTT.

The rearrangement uses TRBV5-1 and TRBJ1-2; D is undetermined. Germline lookup yields CDR1 SGHRS and CDR2 YFSETQ. The CDR3 is 13 amino acids. Trimming removed 0 bases from V and 8 bases from J, with 11 bases in between. The CDR3 here is CASSLVAAGGYTF. The CDR3 DNA reads as TGCGCCAGCAGCTTGGTTGCGGCGGGAGGCTACACCTTC.

The V call is TRBV24-1, the J call TRBJ2-1; 8 positions match TRBD2. With V trimmed by 0 bases and J by 16 bases, 7 bases remained unmatched. This CDR3 comprises 13 residues. Germline loops: CDR1 KGHDR, CDR2 SFDVKD. In nucleotides, the CDR3 is TGTGCCACCAGTGATTTGGTTCGCGGGGGGCCCTTCTTC. It yields the protein CATSDLVRGGPFF.

This chain uses TRBV2 with TRBJ2-1; possible D gene TRBD2, 5 bases. Per germline, CDR1 SNHLY and CDR2 FYNNEI. The CDR3 contains 15 residues. Trimming took 6 bases from V and 10 from J, leaving 22 bases between them. The CDR3 region is CASSTTLLEGEEQFF. DNA of the CDR3: TGTGCCAGCAGCACTACATTACTAGAGGGAGAGGAGCAGTTCTTC. Looking up the rest from reference TRBV2 and TRBJ2-1 gives the full variable domain: EPEVTQTPSHQVTQMGQEVILRCVPISNHLYFYWYRQILGQKVEFLVSFYNNEISEKSEIFDDQFSVERPDGSNFTLKIRSTKLEDSAMYFCASSTTLLEGEEQFFGPGTRLTVL.

CDR3 sequence reads: CASSQDIGQGYGYTF. The CDR3 nucleotides are TGCGCCAGCAGCCAAGATATAGGGCAGGGCTATGGCTACACCTTC. V usage is TRBV4-1 and J usage is TRBJ1-2; tentative D call: TRBD1 (5 bases). CDR3 length equals 15 residues. Germline V gives CDR1 MGHRA, CDR2 YSYEKL. The V end lost 0 bases, the J end lost 4 bases, and 12 bases lay between the germline ends.

This rearrangement joins TRBV6-1 to TRBJ2-7; weak D call: TRBD2 (5 bases). The V and J ends lost 2 bases and 0 bases respectively, with 11 bases between them. The CDR3 spans 15 residues. CDR1 MNHNS and CDR2 SASEGT come from the germline V gene. The CDR3 coding sequence is TGTGCCAGCAGTGAACTGTCCGAGGGCTCCTACGAGCAGTACTTC. It codes for CASSELSEGSYEQYF.

This rearrangement joins TRBV5-1 to TRBJ2-5; 15 bases are shared with TRBD2. The CDR3 sequence is 20 residues long. Germline values: CDR1 SGHRS, CDR2 YFSETQ. J gave up 0 bases and V 9 bases, and 18 bases lay outside the gene matches. The chain's CDR3 is CAIPLRTGRTSGRDQETQYF. The CDR3 bases are TGCGCCATCCCTTTACGGACAGGCAGGACTAGCGGGAGGGACCAAGAGACCCAGTACTTC.

The chain recombines TRBV3-1 (or the pseudogene TRBV3-2) with TRBJ2-7, with D possibly TRBD1 on 6 matching bases. The CDR3 length is 14 residues. The V end was cut by 3 bases, the J end by 0 bases, with 9 bases between. Per the germline V gene, CDR1 is LGHDT and CDR2 is YNNKEL (reference sequence). CDR3 bases: TGTGCCAGCAGCCAGAACAGGGCCTCCTACGAGCAGTACTTC. Protein: CASSQNRASYEQYF.